A selection of T cell receptor beta chains follows, all from one sample in a study of T cells in Graves' hyperthyroidism and ophthalmopathy. MiXCR, run by TCRdb on the multiplex PCR reads, gives a single entry per CDR3 protein. The sample has approximately 590,000 distinct CDR3 sequences, approximately 44% seen once; the top ten hold approximately 8.2%. Sequenced: peripheral blood or thyroid tissue (not recorded which). The origin of the receptors is a young woman with Graves' hyperthyroidism. The CDR3 runs from the conserved cysteine through the conserved F or W. Fields, in order: J gene, D gene, clone size, V gene, CDR3 DNA, CDR3 protein. The D gene is left open where the match is weak. Clone size is not always given. Where it is, it says once, few, many or a class for expanded clones.

>TRBJ1-1|NA|NA|TRBV7-3
TGTGCCAGCAGCTTAAAGGGCAGCGACACTGAAGCTTTCTTT
CASSLKGSDTEAFF
>TRBJ1-1|NA|few|TRBV7-9
TGTGCCAGCAGCACCAACAGGGCGGGGGTGAACACTGAAGCTTTCTTT
CASSTNRAGVNTEAFF
>TRBJ1-1|NA|many|TRBV25-1
TGTGCCAGCAGTGAATTAGGCAGGGAGAGCACTGAAGCTTTCTTT
CASSELGRESTEAFF
>TRBJ2-5|NA|many|TRBV10-2
TGCGCCAGCAGCGTCTGGAGGTGGGAGACCCAGTACTTC
CASSVWRWETQYF
>TRBJ2-5|NA|many|TRBV9
TGTGCCAGCAGCTACACTGGAGAGACCCAGTACTTC
CASSYTGETQYF
>TRBJ1-2|NA|NA|TRBV25-1
TGTGCCAGCAGCGTTTCGGACAGCTATGGCTACACCTTC
CASSVSDSYGYTF
>TRBJ2-5|TRBD1|NA|TRBV5-1
TGCGCCAGCAGCGAGACCGGCGGACAGGAAAAGACCCAGTACTTC
CASSETGGQEKTQYF
>TRBJ1-1|NA|few|TRBV29-1
TGCAGCGTTTGGAGTGGGGAGAACACTGAAGCTTTCTTT
CSVWSGENTEAFF
>TRBJ2-3|NA|few|TRBV7-3
TGTGCCAGCAGCCTTCGACAGGTCTCAGATACGCAGTATTTT
CASSLRQVSDTQYF
>TRBJ2-1|TRBD2|NA|TRBV7-9
TGTGCCAGCAGCTTAGGGAGCGGGAGGGACGAGCAGTTCTTC
CASSLGSGRDEQFF
>TRBJ2-5|NA|few|TRBV25-1
TGTGCCAGCAGCGTAGTTGTCAGGGAAAGCTCCCAAGAGACCCAGTACTTC
CASSVVVRESSQETQYF
>TRBJ1-2|TRBD1|many|TRBV9
TGTGCCAGCAGCGTAACAGGGGGACTATCGAACTATGGCTACACCTTC
CASSVTGGLSNYGYTF
>TRBJ1-5|NA|few|TRBV4-3
TGCGCCAGCAGCCCGGGACCGACTAATCAGCCCCAGCATTTT
CASSPGPTNQPQHF
>TRBJ2-5|TRBD2|few|TRBV5-1
TGCGCCAGCAGCTCCAAGATAGCGGGATCGGAGACCCAGTACTTC
CASSSKIAGSETQYF
>TRBJ2-7|TRBD2|NA|TRBV29-1
TGCAGCGTTTACGGGAGGGCAATCGAGCAGTACTTC
CSVYGRAIEQYF
>TRBJ1-4|TRBD1|NA|TRBV7-8
TGTGCCAGCAGTTTCCCAGGGGGAGGAGAAAAACTGTTTTTT
CASSFPGGGEKLFF
>TRBJ2-7|NA|many|TRBV2
TGTGCCAGATCGGACGGGCTTAGCGAGCAGTACTTC
CARSDGLSEQYF